Shown below are 3 T cell receptor beta chains from a single sample sequenced in a study of blood T cell repertoires in COVID-19. The protocol was immunoSEQ multiplex PCR, while the TCRdb copy is restricted to in-frame clones and leaves out a portion. The sample includes approximately 400,000 clones, roughly four fifths of them seen just once. Material for sequencing was PBMCs or T cells enriched from blood (not recorded which). All receptors derive from a woman aged 45-60 years who had recovered from COVID-19.

This clone appeared many times. The V gene is TRBV4-3, the J gene TRBJ2-5, with D possibly matching TRBD2 (5 bases). Germline CDR1 and CDR2: LGHNA and YSLEER. The CDR3 contains 14 residues. V lost 0 bases and J lost 5, with 10 bases in between. In DNA, the CDR3 is TGCGCCAGCAGCCAAGAGTTGGGGAGCGAGACCCAGTACTTC. Translation: CASSQELGSETQYF.

J is TRBJ1-1 and V is TRBV7-9, with 7 bases matching TRBD1. Germline V gene data show CDR1 as SEHNR and CDR2 as FQNEAQ (reference sequence). The junction had 8 bases not matched to a gene; V was cut back by 5 bases and J by 11 bases. CDR3 length: 12 residues. DNA of the CDR3: TGTGCCAGCAGCCTCGACAGGGAAGGGGCTTTCTTT. Translating it yields CASSLDREGAFF.

V gene TRBV6-1 combines with J gene TRBJ1-5; no clear D gene. This CDR3 has 16 amino acids. Deletions cut 1 base from V and 1 base from J, with 11 bases between. CDR1 and CDR2 from the germline V gene are MNHNS and SASEGT. The CDR3 loop reads CASSEGPGRSNQPQHF. CDR3 DNA sequence: TGTGCCAGCAGTGAAGGGCCGGGGAGAAGCAATCAGCCCCAGCATTTT.